This T cell receptor beta chain was identified during a study of blood T cell repertoires in COVID-19. The CDR3 has 12 amino acids. Trimming stripped 0 bases from V and 15 bases from J, with 12 bases between. Per germline, CDR1 SGHDN and CDR2 FVKESK. Assay: immunoSEQ multiplex PCR; the TCRdb copy retains only in-frame clones and omits some. The sample contains fewer than 130,000 clones, under 75% of which appear only once. The sample comprised peripheral blood. The V and J genes are TRBV14 and TRBJ2-1; possibly TRBD1 for D (5 bases). This TCR came from a woman aged 60-75 years with acute or convalescent COVID-19. The CDR3 DNA reads as TGTGCCAGCAGCCAAGACATAGGGGTACCGTTCTTC. Translating it yields CASSQDIGVPFF.